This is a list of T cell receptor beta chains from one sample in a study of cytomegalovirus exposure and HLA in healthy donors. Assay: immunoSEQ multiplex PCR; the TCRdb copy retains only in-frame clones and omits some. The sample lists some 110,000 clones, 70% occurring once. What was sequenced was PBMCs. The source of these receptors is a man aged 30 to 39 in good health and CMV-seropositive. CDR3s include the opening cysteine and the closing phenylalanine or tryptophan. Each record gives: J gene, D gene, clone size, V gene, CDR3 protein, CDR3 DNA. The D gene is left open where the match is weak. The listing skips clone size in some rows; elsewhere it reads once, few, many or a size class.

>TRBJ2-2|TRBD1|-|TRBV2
CASSEGPRQGGTGELFF
TGTGCCAGCAGTGAGGGCCCTCGACAGGGGGGTACCGGGGAGCTGTTTTTT
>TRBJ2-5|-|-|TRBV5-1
CASSLASRVRGQETQYF
TGCGCCAGCAGCTTGGCCTCGAGGGTGCGGGGACAAGAGACCCAGTACTTC
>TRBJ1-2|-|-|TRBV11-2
CASNPQLANYGYTF
TGTGCCAGCAACCCACAGTTAGCTAACTATGGCTACACCTTC
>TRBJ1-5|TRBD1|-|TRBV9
CASSVGDSQSQHF
TGTGCCAGCAGCGTAGGGGACAGTCAGTCCCAGCATTTT
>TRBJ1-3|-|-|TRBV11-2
CASSLEVAFSGNTIYF
TGTGCCAGCAGCTTGGAGGTCGCCTTCTCTGGAAACACCATATATTTT
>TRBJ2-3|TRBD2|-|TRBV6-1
CASSEHQPGTNTDTQYF
TGTGCCAGCAGTGAACACCAGCCGGGGACTAACACAGATACGCAGTATTTT
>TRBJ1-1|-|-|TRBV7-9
CASREGGSAFF
TGTGCCAGCCGCGAGGGAGGGAGTGCTTTCTTT
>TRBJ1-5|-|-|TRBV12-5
CASGPGLGLGNQPQHF
TGTGCTAGTGGCCCAGGTTTGGGCTTAGGCAATCAGCCCCAGCATTTT
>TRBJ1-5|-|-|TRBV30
CAWGQGREQPQHF
TGTGCCTGGGGGCAGGGACGGGAGCAGCCCCAGCATTTT
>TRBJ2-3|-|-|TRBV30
CAWSSFQDLSTDTQYF
TGTGCCTGGAGTTCATTCCAGGATCTAAGCACAGATACGCAGTATTTT
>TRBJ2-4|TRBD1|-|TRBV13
CASSLAGGGRIQYF
TGTGCCAGCAGCTTAGCAGGGGGCGGTCGTATTCAGTACTTC
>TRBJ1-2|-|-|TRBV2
CASNPWPPGNQGYGYTF
TGTGCCAGCAACCCTTGGCCCCCGGGAAACCAAGGCTATGGCTACACCTTC
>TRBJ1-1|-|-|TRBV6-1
CASSPSWGREAFF
TGTGCCAGCAGTCCTTCCTGGGGGCGAGAAGCTTTCTTT
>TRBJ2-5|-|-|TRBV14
CASSQDEGGAETQYF
TGTGCCAGCAGCCAAGATGAAGGGGGTGCAGAGACCCAGTACTTC
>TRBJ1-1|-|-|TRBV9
CASSVEAGARTEAFF
TGTGCCAGCAGCGTAGAGGCGGGGGCGCGGACTGAAGCTTTCTTT
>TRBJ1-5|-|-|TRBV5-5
CASSSQALRSNQPQHF
TGTGCCAGCAGCTCTCAGGCTCTAAGGAGCAATCAGCCCCAGCATTTT
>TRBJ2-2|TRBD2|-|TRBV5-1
CASSSRPVGLAGGLNTGELFF
TGCGCCAGCAGCTCACGACCCGTTGGACTAGCGGGGGGGTTGAACACCGGGGAGCTGTTTTTT
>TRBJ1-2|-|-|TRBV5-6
CASNLAARGYTF
TGTGCCAGCAACTTGGCCGCGCGGGGCTACACCTTC
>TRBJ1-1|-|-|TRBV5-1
CASSWRGRDDTEAFF
TGCGCCAGCAGCTGGAGGGGCAGGGACGACACTGAAGCTTTCTTT
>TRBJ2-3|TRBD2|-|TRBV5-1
CASSLWREGTDTQYF
TGCGCCAGCAGCTTGTGGCGGGAGGGCACAGATACGCAGTATTTT
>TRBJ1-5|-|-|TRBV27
CASSFPGSNQPQHF
TGTGCCAGCAGTTTCCCAGGGAGCAATCAGCCCCAGCATTTT
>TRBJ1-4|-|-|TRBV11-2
CASSPPSTNEKLFF
TGTGCCAGCAGCCCCCCTTCCACTAATGAAAAACTGTTTTTT
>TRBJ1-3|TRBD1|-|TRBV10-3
CAISELTPGQGPTGNTIYF
TGTGCCATCAGTGAGCTTACTCCGGGACAGGGTCCCACAGGAAACACCATATATTTT
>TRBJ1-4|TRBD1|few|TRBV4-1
CASSLLPHPGQGLANEKLFF
TGCGCCAGCAGCCTCCTGCCCCACCCGGGACAGGGGTTGGCTAATGAAAAACTGTTTTTT
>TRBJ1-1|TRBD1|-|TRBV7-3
CASSLTAGYRGLTTEAFF
TGTGCCAGCAGCTTAACTGCCGGTTACAGGGGATTAACAACTGAAGCTTTCTTT
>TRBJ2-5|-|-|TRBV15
CATSRDLIGEETQYF
TGTGCCACCAGCAGAGATCTAATCGGTGAAGAGACCCAGTACTTC
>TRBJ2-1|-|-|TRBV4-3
CASSQSWLGGGEQFF
TGCGCCAGCAGCCAAAGTTGGCTAGGGGGGGGTGAGCAGTTCTTC
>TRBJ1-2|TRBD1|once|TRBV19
CASSMVLDGQGQTIGYTF
TGTGCCAGTAGTATGGTTTTGGATGGACAGGGCCAGACCATTGGCTACACCTTC
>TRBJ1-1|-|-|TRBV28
CASSLRSPGVVEAFF
TGTGCCAGCAGTTTAAGATCGCCAGGGGTAGTTGAAGCTTTCTTT
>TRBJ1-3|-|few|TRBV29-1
CSVSPTGGNTIYF
TGCAGCGTCTCCCCGACGGGGGGAAACACCATATATTTT
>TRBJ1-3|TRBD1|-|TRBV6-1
CASSEQTGSSGNTIYF
TGTGCCAGCAGTGAACAGACAGGGAGCTCTGGAAACACCATATATTTT
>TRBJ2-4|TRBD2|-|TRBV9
CASSVVAGDGNIQYF
TGTGCCAGCAGCGTGGTAGCGGGGGATGGAAACATTCAGTACTTC
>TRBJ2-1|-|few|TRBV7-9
CASSLARGDLYNEQFF
TGTGCCAGCAGCTTAGCGCGCGGGGACTTATACAATGAGCAGTTCTTC
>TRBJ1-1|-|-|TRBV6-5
CASSLTYRTNTEAFF
TGTGCCAGCAGCCTAACATACCGGACAAACACTGAAGCTTTCTTT
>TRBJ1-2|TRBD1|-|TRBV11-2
CASSLDRLTGVSYGYTF
TGTGCCAGCAGCTTAGATCGTTTAACAGGGGTGTCCTATGGCTACACCTTC
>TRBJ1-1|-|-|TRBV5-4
CASGPGGKEGNTEAFF
TGTGCCAGCGGTCCCGGGGGTAAGGAGGGGAACACTGAAGCTTTCTTT
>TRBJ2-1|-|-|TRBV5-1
CASSLEQRASSYNEQFF
TGCGCCAGCAGCTTGGAACAGCGGGCGAGCTCCTACAATGAGCAGTTCTTC
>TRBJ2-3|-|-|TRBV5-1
CASSFTGTDTQYF
TGCGCCAGCAGCTTTACTGGCACAGATACGCAGTATTTT
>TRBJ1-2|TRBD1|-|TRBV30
CAKGHRGGDGYTF
TGTGCTAAAGGACACAGGGGAGGCGATGGCTACACCTTC
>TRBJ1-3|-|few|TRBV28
CASMMGRAHSGNTIYF
TGTGCCAGCATGATGGGGAGGGCGCATTCTGGAAACACCATATATTTT